Listed below are T cell receptor beta chains from one sample, sequenced in a study of siplizumab effects on memory and regulatory T cells. Method: immunoSEQ multiplex PCR; TCRdb's copy keeps in-frame clones and lacks some. The repertoire holds over 85,000 clones, about 93% seen once, with over 0.25% in the top ten. The sample was non-Treg CD4+ T cells sorted from blood. The receptor set was obtained from a human donor in good health. Each CDR3 is given with its conserved first and last residue. The D gene is left open where the match is weak. Size tells how often a clone was seen (once, few, many) or the class of an expanded clone, and some rows leave it out.

DNA,CDR3,D,V,J,size
TGTGCCAGCAGCTTTATGGGCAGGGACTACGAGCAGTACTTC,CASSFMGRDYEQYF,.,TRBV5-6,TRBJ2-7,.
TGTGCCAGCAGTTCGGGACTCCCTGGCTCCTACGAGCAGTACTTC,CASSSGLPGSYEQYF,.,TRBV27,TRBJ2-7,.
TGTGCCAGCAGTGGTGGGCCGGTCCAAGAGACCCAGTACTTC,CASSGGPVQETQYF,.,TRBV6-1,TRBJ2-5,.
TGCGCCAGCAGCTTGGCCGGGTCTTTCGGGAATGAAAAACTGTTTTTT,CASSLAGSFGNEKLFF,.,TRBV5-1,TRBJ1-4,.
TGCGCCAGCAGCCAATCTCCGACTAGCGGGAGCTACAATGAGCAGTTCTTC,CASSQSPTSGSYNEQFF,TRBD2,TRBV4-3,TRBJ2-1,.
TGTGCCAGCAGCTTACCAACAGGGGGCCAAGAGACCCAGTACTTC,CASSLPTGGQETQYF,TRBD1,TRBV5-5,TRBJ2-5,.
TGTGCTAGTGGCCCAGGGACTAGCGGGAGATTCAGCTCCTACAATGAGCAGTTCTTC,CASGPGTSGRFSSYNEQFF,TRBD2,TRBV12-5,TRBJ2-1,.
TGTGCCAGCAGCTTAAGATCAGGGAGCCAAGAGACCCAGTACTTC,CASSLRSGSQETQYF,.,TRBV11-3,TRBJ2-5,.
TGTGCCAGCAGTGAAGTCAGGGGGTTGCTCCACTTT,CASSEVRGLLHF,TRBD1,TRBV2,TRBJ1-6,.
TGTGCCAGTAGAGGAACCGGGACAGGGGGCGCTTCGGGACAGCCCCAGCATTTT,CASRGTGTGGASGQPQHF,TRBD1,TRBV19,TRBJ1-5,.
TGTGCCAGCAGCGGCAGCGGTGTGGTTAACTATGGCTACACCTTC,CASSGSGVVNYGYTF,.,TRBV11-2,TRBJ1-2,once
TGTGCCAGTAGTAGAGATACTTCCTACAATGAGCAGTTCTTC,CASSRDTSYNEQFF,.,TRBV19,TRBJ2-1,once
TGCGCCAGCAGCCAAGATGGACGCTCCTACGAGCAGTACTTC,CASSQDGRSYEQYF,.,TRBV4-3,TRBJ2-7,.
TGTGCCAGCTCGTGGACAGGCACCGGGGAGCTGTTTTTT,CASSWTGTGELFF,TRBD1,TRBV18,TRBJ2-2,.
TGCGCCAGCAGCTTGGAGTCGCAGGGGGCGATCCGGACTTTTCATGAGCAGTTCTTC,CASSLESQGAIRTFHEQFF,TRBD1,TRBV5-1,TRBJ2-1,few
TGTGCCATCAGTCCGGGGGCGAATCGGTATGGCTACACCTTC,CAISPGANRYGYTF,.,TRBV10-3,TRBJ1-2,.
TGTGCCAGCAGCCGGCTCGGGACAGCGAACACTGAAGCTTTCTTT,CASSRLGTANTEAFF,TRBD1,TRBV6-1,TRBJ1-1,.
TGCGCCAGCAGCCAAGCCGTGGCTAGCGGGAGTTCAGATACGCAGTATTTT,CASSQAVASGSSDTQYF,TRBD2,TRBV4-1,TRBJ2-3,few
TGTGCCAGCAGTGAAGCAAGCGGCCCCTATGGCTACACCTTC,CASSEASGPYGYTF,.,TRBV2,TRBJ1-2,.
TGTGCCAGCAGCTTATCTCGGGTTGAGCAGTTCTTC,CASSLSRVEQFF,.,TRBV7-2,TRBJ2-1,.
TGTGCCAGCAGTTCAGGACTGATTAATGAAAAACTGTTTTTT,CASSSGLINEKLFF,.,TRBV27,TRBJ1-4,.
TGTGCCAGCAGCTGGGGCCAAGAGACCCAGTACTTC,CASSWGQETQYF,.,TRBV5-4,TRBJ2-5,.
TGCAGCGGAAGACTAGCGGGAGGGAAGGAGCAGTTCTTC,CSGRLAGGKEQFF,TRBD2,TRBV29-1,TRBJ2-1,.
TGTGCCAGCAGCTGGACAGGGAGCAATCAGCCCCAGCATTTT,CASSWTGSNQPQHF,TRBD1,TRBV7-2,TRBJ1-5,.
TGTGCCAGCAGTTTAATCGGGCGGCCCCAGCATTTT,CASSLIGRPQHF,.,TRBV28,TRBJ1-5,.
TGTGCCTGGACCCCATTAGCGGGGGTAGGGGCCAAAAACATTCAGTACTTC,CAWTPLAGVGAKNIQYF,TRBD2,TRBV30,TRBJ2-4,.
TGTGCCAGCAGTTACGGCGACAGGGTGGGGGAGCAGTACTTC,CASSYGDRVGEQYF,TRBD1,TRBV6-6,TRBJ2-7,.
TGCGCCAGCAGCTTGGGCGGGAGGAGTGAGCAGTTCTTC,CASSLGGRSEQFF,TRBD2,TRBV5-1,TRBJ2-1,once
TGTGCCAGCAGCCGGGGACAGGGCCAAACTGAAGCTTTCTTT,CASSRGQGQTEAFF,TRBD1,TRBV6-7,TRBJ1-1,.
TGTGCCAGCAGCGTAGACCCTGGGCGGGGATCTGGAAACACCATATATTTT,CASSVDPGRGSGNTIYF,.,TRBV9,TRBJ1-3,.
TGTGCCAGCAGCTTAAAGGTGAACACTGAAGCTTTCTTT,CASSLKVNTEAFF,.,TRBV7-8,TRBJ1-1,.
TGTGCCAGCAGCTTAGCGCGGTCGGAGACCCAGTACTTC,CASSLARSETQYF,.,TRBV7-6,TRBJ2-5,.
TGTGCCAGCAGCGCGTGGACAGGGGACGACTATGGCTACACCTTC,CASSAWTGDDYGYTF,TRBD1,TRBV7-9,TRBJ1-2,.